This T cell receptor (beta chain) emerged from a study of T cell responses to AZD1222 COVID-19 vaccine (dated by TCRdb to about 2021). Turning to the overall study: A total of 230 to 250 trial participants underwent TCR sequencing, of whom more than 200 had received two doses of AZD1222 and 26 had received two doses of the MenACWY control vaccine. Trial participants were enrolled by age into 18-55, 56-69 and 70-plus year subgroups, with roughly 150, 30 and 60 TCR-sequenced participants respectively. Overall study results and their limits: Reportedly, almost half of the unique spike-specific TCRs recognized epitopes lying outside the regions that are mutated in the B.1.351 and B.1.1.7 variants. The 56-69-year group was small, and its depth increase did not reach significance, likely because of low power. Because no day 14 peak-response samples were available, repertoires were characterized only after the peak T cell response. Conclusions about previously exposed vaccinees are limited because only a handful of AZD1222 recipients were SARS-CoV-2 seropositive at baseline. Vaccine-associated CD4 TCRs spanned the whole spike protein, with dominant responses in regions 160-218 and 743-854. Participants were mostly white British, with more females than males. The authors suggested clonal diversity may have been underestimated. Spike-specific TCR breadth and depth rose significantly after two AZD1222 doses compared with day 0 and with MenACWY recipients.

Per the publication, the time point label means: about 28 days (+/-7) after the second vaccine dose. Because spike-specific TCR depth and breadth did not differ between the two schedules, AZD1222 recipients who got a second dose at roughly 4 weeks were pooled with those who got a second dose at roughly 12 weeks. Vaccinee samples were obtained from the UK trials COV001 and COV002, which included a single-blind randomized controlled phase 2/3 trial of AZD1222 (ChAdOx1 nCoV-19) in healthy adults. For TCRbeta chain sequencing, PBMC samples were collected from trial participants at day 0 and at day 28 after the second dose. As for this clone: What this receptor recognizes is not known. Per-nucleotide qualities are absent, and no much larger clonotype sits a single base away.

The CDR3 regions of human TCRbeta chains were subjected to immunosequencing. In the paper's pipeline: TCRs in the repertoires were compared against a reference library of SARS-CoV-2-specific TCRs that had been generated with the MIRA antigen-specificity platform. Breadth meant the fraction of unique TCRs that were SARS-CoV-2-associated, whereas depth meant the fraction of total T cells that were SARS-CoV-2-associated. Using the MIRA data, each spike-specific TCR was assigned both to the spike region to which the TCR was reactive and to a CD4 or CD8 class. Log10-transformed breadth and depth values were compared by one-way ANOVA with Sidak's multiple comparisons tests. Sourced from immuneACCESS, this table was stored by TCRdb with only in-frame sequences that have V and J called. A share of the clones is absent; for the studies checked, an unresolved V gene accounts for under half, and the remainder has no known explanation. The DNA gave D and trimming, while V, J and clone size come from that table. This sample is represented by 160,000 or so clones; roughly nine tenths of them were singletons. The ten largest clones capture approximately 1.4% of the sample.

The CDR3 measures 15 amino acids from cysteine to phenylalanine. This entry keeps only the CDR3 DNA: 45 bases, framed from base 1. CDR1 SGHDN and CDR2 FVKESK were looked up in the germline V gene. V loses 5 bases of germline sequence and J loses 6 bases, and the interval between the two ends is 20 bases. This specimen was peripheral blood, taken 28 days after the second AZD1222 dose. The receptor chain draws on TRBV14 and TRBJ2-7, with the identity of the D gene unclear. The receptor was derived from an adult who received the AZD1222 COVID-19 vaccine. The DNA reads TGTGCCAGCAGCTCATCGTTGGGCCTCACGGCCGAGCAGTACTTC. Its translation reads: CASSSSLGLTAEQYF.